This T cell receptor (beta chain) was identified during a study of T cell responses to AZD1222 COVID-19 vaccine. Only in-frame clones appear in the TCRdb table, and some are missing; sequencing was by immunoSEQ multiplex PCR. This sample has some 250,000 clones, with around 93% found just once. Broader study findings: Donor demographics were predominantly white British with a female majority; clonal diversity may be underestimated.

V gave up 1 base and J gave up 4 bases, with 14 bases separating them. The CDR3 length is 15 residues. CDR1 is SGHTA and CDR2 is FQGTGA in the germline V gene. Notes on this clone: Its target is not known.

The sequences come from peripheral blood, collected 28 days after the second AZD1222 dose. This clonotype was obtained from an adult who received the AZD1222 COVID-19 vaccine. The rearrangement links TRBV7-3 to TRBJ2-7, with D maybe TRBD2 (6 bases). CDR3 in amino acids: CASSLMLAPIYEQYF. CDR3 in DNA: TGTGCCAGCAGCTTAATGCTAGCGCCTATTTACGAGCAGTACTTC.